This T cell receptor (beta chain) was sequenced for a study of radiotherapy plus CTLA-4 blockade in lung cancer. Whole-study context: Objective responses were documented in 15% to 20% of patients, with disease control in just over 30%.

Treatment of patients with chemo-refractory metastatic non-small-cell lung cancer consisted of focal radiation plus CTLA-4 blockade with ipilimumab. Study results and caveats: Expansion in blood of tumor-derived TCR clones was seen after radiotherapy plus ipilimumab.

A remark on this clone: Its specificity is unknown.

The V gene lost 4 bases and the J gene lost 0 bases, with 19 bases spanning the gap. The CDR3 has 18 residues. Looked up from germline, CDR1 is SNHLY and CDR2 is FYNNEI. Assay used: immunoSEQ multiplex PCR; TCRdb lists only in-frame clones, some missing. Here the sample spans tens of thousands of clones, 83% being singletons. The chain employs TRBV2 and TRBJ1-5; D is ambiguous. This specimen was peripheral blood, taken from a patient treated with radiotherapy plus ipilimumab. The clonotype comes from a human donor with non-small cell lung cancer who had stable disease on radiotherapy plus ipilimumab. CDR3 loop: CASSALGWALFSNQPQHF. DNA for the CDR3: TGTGCCAGCAGTGCCTTAGGCTGGGCACTATTTAGCAATCAGCCCCAGCATTTT.